A single sample is the source of the 4 T cell receptor beta chains below, sequenced in a study of radiotherapy plus CTLA-4 blockade in lung cancer listed by TCRdb under 2018. Library method: the immunoSEQ multiplex PCR assay. What TCRdb holds here is the immuneACCESS table cut down to in-frame rearrangements. Part of the clones is not present; checked against another copy, under half of the missing clones reflect an unresolved V gene, and the others are unexplained. The table for this sample lists some 60,000 clones; around 76% of them were counted only once. The biggest ten clones account for about 3% of the sample. Sample: peripheral blood, taken from a patient treated with radiotherapy plus ipilimumab. The receptor set was obtained from a human donor with non-small cell lung cancer who had a complete response to radiotherapy plus ipilimumab.

V is TRBV6-6 and J is TRBJ1-2; D is unresolved. V lost 6 bases and J 4 bases, leaving 6 bases between the germline ends. This CDR3 region has 11 residues. The germline V gene encodes CDR1 MNHNY and CDR2 SVGAGI (reference sequence). For the CDR3, the DNA is TGTGCCAGCAGGGAGTCCTATGGCTACACCTTC. Its protein is CASRESYGYTF.

The V call is TRBV2, the J call TRBJ2-3; 8 bases map to TRBD2. The CDR3 runs to 15 residues. In germline, CDR1 is SNHLY, CDR2 FYNNEI. After removal of 4 bases from V and 4 bases from J, the junction contained 7 bases not matched to a gene. DNA of the CDR3: TGTGCCAGCAGTGGTCAGCGGGGGAGTGCAGATACGCAGTATTTT. Translated: CASSGQRGSADTQYF.

The CDR3 loop reads CASSQAETSRTGELFF. CDR3 nucleotide sequence: TGTGCCAGCAGCCAAGCGGAAACTAGCAGGACCGGGGAGCTGTTTTTT. The V call is TRBV4-2, the J call TRBJ2-2; the D gene is possibly TRBD2 (6 bases). The V and J ends lost 1 base and 5 bases respectively, with 14 bases between them. The germline V gene has CDR1 LGHNA and CDR2 YNFKEQ. This CDR3 has 16 residues.

The rearrangement uses TRBV5-1 and TRBJ2-2; D perhaps matches TRBD2 (6 bases). CDR1 and CDR2 from the germline V gene are SGHRS and YFSETQ. V was trimmed by 6 bases and J by 4 bases, leaving 13 bases between them. This CDR3 has 14 amino acids. The CDR3 spells CASKRRGITGELFF. CDR3 DNA: TGCGCCAGCAAAAGGCGGGGAATCACCGGGGAGCTGTTTTTT. Full variable domain (missing parts from reference TRBV5-1 and TRBJ2-2): KAGVTQTPRYLIKTRGQQVTLSCSPISGHRSVSWYQQTPGQGLQFLFEYFSETQRNKGNFPGRFSGRQFSNSRSEMNVSTLELGDSALYLCASKRRGITGELFFGEGSRLTVL.